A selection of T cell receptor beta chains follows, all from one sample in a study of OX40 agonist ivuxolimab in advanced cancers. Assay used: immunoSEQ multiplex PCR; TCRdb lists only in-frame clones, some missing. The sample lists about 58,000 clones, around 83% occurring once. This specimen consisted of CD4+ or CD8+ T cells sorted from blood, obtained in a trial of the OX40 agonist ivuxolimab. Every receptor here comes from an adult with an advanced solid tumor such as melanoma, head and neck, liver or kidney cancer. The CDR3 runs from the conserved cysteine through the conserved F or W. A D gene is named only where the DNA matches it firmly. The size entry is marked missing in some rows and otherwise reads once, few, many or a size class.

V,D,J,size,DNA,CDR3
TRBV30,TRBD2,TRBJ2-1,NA,TGTGCCTGGAGTGGGGAAGCGGGGAACTACAATGAGCAGTTCTTC,CAWSGEAGNYNEQFF
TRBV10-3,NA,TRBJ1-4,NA,TGTGCCATCAGTGGCGGCAGGGCTGATGAAAAACTGTTTTTT,CAISGGRADEKLFF
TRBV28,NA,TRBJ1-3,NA,TGTGCCAGCAGTTCTCCCGGGACACCTTCTGGAAACACCATATATTTT,CASSSPGTPSGNTIYF
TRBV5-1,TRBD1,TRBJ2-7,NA,TGCGCCAGCAGCTCCGGGACAGGGACTGAGCAGTACTTC,CASSSGTGTEQYF
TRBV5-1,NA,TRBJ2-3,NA,TGCGCCAGCAGCTTGGACGGGGGACCTTCTTCGAATACGCAGTATTTT,CASSLDGGPSSNTQYF
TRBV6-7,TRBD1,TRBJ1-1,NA,TGTGCCAGCAACAGGGGGATGGACACTGAAGCTTTCTTT,CASNRGMDTEAFF
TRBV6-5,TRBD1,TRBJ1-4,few,TGTGCCAGCAGTTCGGGACAGGGTGGAGAAAAACTGTTTTTT,CASSSGQGGEKLFF
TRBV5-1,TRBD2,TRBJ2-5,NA,TGCGCCAGCGGGGGGACTAGCGGGGATATTCTTCAGACCCAGTACTTC,CASGGTSGDILQTQYF
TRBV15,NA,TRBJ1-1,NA,TGTGCCACCGAAGGAGCTAGGAACACTGAAGCTTTCTTT,CATEGARNTEAFF
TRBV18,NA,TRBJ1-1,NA,TGTGCCAGCTCGCCTGACCAAAACACTGAAGCTTTCTTT,CASSPDQNTEAFF
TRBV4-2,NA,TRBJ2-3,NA,TGTGCCAGCAGCCCCCGGCCTAACACAGATACGCAGTATTTT,CASSPRPNTDTQYF
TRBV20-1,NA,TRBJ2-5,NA,TGCAGTGCTAGACCTGCGGAGACCCAGTACTTC,CSARPAETQYF
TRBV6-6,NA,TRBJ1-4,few,TGTGCCAGCAGTTACTCGGCTCCCGGGAAAAATGAAAAACTGTTTTTT,CASSYSAPGKNEKLFF
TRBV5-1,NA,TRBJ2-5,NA,TGCGCCAGCAGCTTGGGGCTAGCGTTTAACCAAGAGACCCAGTACTTC,CASSLGLAFNQETQYF
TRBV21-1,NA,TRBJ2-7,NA,TGTGCCAGCACCAAAGGGGGCGGGGGAGGATCCTACGAGCAGTACTTC,CASTKGGGGGSYEQYF
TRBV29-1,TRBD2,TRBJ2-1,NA,TGCAGCGTTCAGACTAGCGTCGGCAATGAGCAGTTCTTC,CSVQTSVGNEQFF
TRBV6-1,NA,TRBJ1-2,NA,TGTGCCGGGGGGTCGAACTATGGCTACACCTTC,CAGGSNYGYTF
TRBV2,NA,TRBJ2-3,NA,TGTGCCAGCAGTGAGGGGGGCTCCCCAGATACGCAGTATTTT,CASSEGGSPDTQYF
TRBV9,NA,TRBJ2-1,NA,TGTGCCAGCAGCGTAGGGGGCGGGGCCTACAATGAGCAGTTCTTC,CASSVGGGAYNEQFF
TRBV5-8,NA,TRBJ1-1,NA,TGTGCCAGCAACTACCTGGGGGGTTCAGAAGCTTTCTTT,CASNYLGGSEAFF
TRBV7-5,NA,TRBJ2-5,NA,TGTGCCAGAAGCCCAACAGGGGCGCGGAGGGAGACCCAGTACTTC,CARSPTGARRETQYF
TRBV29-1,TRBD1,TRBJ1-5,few,TGCAGCGTACTGGACAGGGGCCAGCCCCAGCATTTT,CSVLDRGQPQHF
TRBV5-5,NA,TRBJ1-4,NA,TGTGCCAGCAGCTTCGGGGAGACGGGTAATGAAAAACTGTTTTTT,CASSFGETGNEKLFF
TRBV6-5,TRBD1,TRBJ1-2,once,TGTGCCAGCAGTAGGGACAGCCCCTATGGCTACACCTTC,CASSRDSPYGYTF